Shown below are 11 T cell receptor beta chains from a single sample sequenced in a study of identifying expanded T cells in peripheral blood. Generated by immunoSEQ multiplex PCR, the TCRdb table keeps only in-frame clones and is missing some. Of about 100,000 clones listed, almost 90% were seen once; the top ten hold about 3.9%. The sample comprised blood. The receptor set was obtained from a person aged 18 to 70 in good health.

This chain links TRBV6-1 with TRBJ1-2; D is perhaps TRBD1 (6 bases). Trimming shortened V by 1 base and J by 4 bases, and 10 bases separated the two germline ends. This CDR3 has 14 amino acids. Germline V lookup: CDR1 MNHNS, CDR2 SASEGT. The CDR3 nucleotides are TGTGCCAGCAGTGAAGGGACAGACGTCTATGGCTACACCTTC. It specifies CASSEGTDVYGYTF.

This sequence joins TRBV27 and TRBJ2-5; possibly TRBD2 for D (5 bases). V lost 2 bases and J lost 4, with 11 bases in between. CDR3 length equals 14 residues. Germline V gene data show CDR1 as MNHEY and CDR2 as SMNVEV (reference sequence). CDR3 sequence: CASSLVGRGETQYF. The CDR3 DNA is TGTGCCAGCAGTTTAGTGGGGAGAGGAGAGACCCAGTACTTC.

This chain uses TRBV4-3 with TRBJ2-1, with 13 bases fitting TRBD2. This CDR3 has 15 residues. Germline V gives CDR1 LGHNA, CDR2 YSLEER. J was trimmed by 8 bases and V by 4 bases; bases with no gene match: 5. CDR3 residues: CASSLLAGGLDEQFF. CDR3 sequence (DNA): TGCGCCAGCAGCCTACTAGCGGGAGGGCTCGATGAGCAGTTCTTC.

This rearrangement joins TRBV30 to TRBJ1-2; 7 bases fit TRBD1. Per the germline V gene, CDR1 is GTSNPN and CDR2 is SVGIG (reference sequence). The CDR3 runs 14 residues. J lost 3 bases, V lost 2 bases, and 6 bases had no gene match. The CDR3 nucleotides are TGTGCCTGGAGTCCTATTGACAGGGACTATGGCTACACCTTC. It is translated as CAWSPIDRDYGYTF. Filled out from reference TRBV30 and TRBJ1-2, the complete variable domain reads SQTIHQWPATLVQPVGSPLSLECTVEGTSNPNLYWYRQAAGRGLQLLFYSVGIGQISSEVPQNLSASRPQDRQFILSSKKLLLSDSGFYLCAWSPIDRDYGYTFGSGTRLTVV.

The V gene is TRBV6-4, the J gene TRBJ1-5; D remains unclear. V gave up 2 bases and J gave up 7 bases, with 12 bases separating them. This CDR3 region has 14 residues. From germline, CDR1 is MRHNA and CDR2 SNTAGT. CDR3 region: CASSDRSILQPQHF. The CDR3 DNA is TGTGCCAGCAGTGACAGGTCCATTTTGCAGCCCCAGCATTTT.

The rearrangement links TRBV12-1 to TRBJ2-7; the DNA was not compared with TRBD2, the D call given in the table. TRBV12-1 is noted as a pseudogene. The CDR3 contains 15 residues. CDR3 sequence reads: CASSGPPGPRGEQYF. The CDR3 DNA sequence: TGTGCCAGCAGCGGACCCCCGGGTCCCCGAGGGGAGCAGTACTTC.

The chain carries TRBV15 and TRBJ1-2; D is unresolved. The CDR3 is 16 residues long. V lost 0 bases and J 5 bases, leaving 16 bases between the germline ends. The germline V gene encodes CDR1 LNHNV and CDR2 YYDKDF (reference sequence). The CDR3 protein is CATSRDRSLIPYGYTF. CDR3 nucleotide sequence: TGTGCCACCAGCAGAGATAGGAGTCTCATTCCTTATGGCTACACCTTC. The whole variable domain, remainder taken from reference TRBV15 and TRBJ1-2, is DAMVIQNPRYQVTQFGKPVTLSCSQTLNHNVMYWYQQKSSQAPKLLFHYYDKDFNNEADTPDNFQSRRPNTSFCFLDIRSPGLGDTAMYLCATSRDRSLIPYGYTFGSGTRLTVV.

V and J are TRBV7-3 and TRBJ2-1; D uncertain. Per germline, CDR1 SGHTA and CDR2 FQGTGA. V lost 2 bases, J lost 8 bases, and 10 bases lay in between. The CDR3 totals 13 residues. For the CDR3, the DNA is TGTGCCAGCAGCTTATCCCTCGCCCATGAGCAGTTCTTC. It encodes CASSLSLAHEQFF.

The chain carries TRBV6-5 and TRBJ2-1; TRBD1 might be the D (6 bases). The CDR3 extends over 13 amino acids. In germline, CDR1 is MNHEY, CDR2 SVGAGI. Trimming stripped 6 bases from V and 7 bases from J, with 13 bases between. The CDR3 sequence: CASREQGRNEQFF. The CDR3 DNA reads TGTGCCAGCAGGGAACAGGGCCGAAATGAGCAGTTCTTC.

Worth noting for this clone: Germline is not matched at one junction end, which may reflect a read error. This sequence joins TRBV4-2 and TRBJ1-4; D gene ambiguous. This CDR3 spans 16 amino acids. Germline assignment: CDR1 LGHNA and CDR2 YNFKEQ. The CDR3 reads CASSEDTPSSNEKLFF. CDR3 DNA: TGTGCCAGCAGCGAAGATACCCCTTCCTCTAATGAAAAACTGTTTTTT.

The gene calls are TRBV9 and TRBJ2-7; 9 nucleotides agree with TRBD1. This CDR3 has 14 amino acids. Trimming at V came to 4 bases and at J to 5 bases, leaving 7 bases not matched to a gene. The germline V gene has CDR1 SGDLS and CDR2 YYNGEE. The CDR3 reads CASSTTGGLDEQYF. The CDR3 region has the DNA TGTGCCAGCAGCACCACAGGGGGCCTGGACGAGCAGTACTTC. The full variable domain, rest sourced from reference TRBV9 and TRBJ2-7, is DSGVTQTPKHLITATGQRVTLRCSPRSGDLSVYWYQQSLDQGLQFLIQYYNGEERAKGNILERFSAQQFPDLHSELNLSSLELGDSALYFCASSTTGGLDEQYFGPGTRLTVT.